A single sample is the source of the 5 T cell receptor beta chains below, sequenced in a study of CXCR3-negative and CXCR3-positive naive CD8 T cells. Study-wide findings and caveats: In CXCR3-positive naive cells, the TRB CDR3s were more hydrophobic than in CXCR3-negative naive cells.

Libraries were UMI-labeled 5' RACE TRB cDNA. TCRdb re-analyzed the 5' RACE reads; it lists each CDR3 protein once, without DNA. In all, the sample yields under 75,000 distinct CDR3 sequences. These receptors are not linked to any known antigen. Input material: naive CXCR3+ CD8+ T cells from blood. The subset denotes: CD45RO-CCR7+CD27+CD95- naive CD8+ T cells expressing CXCR3 (TNR3+). Receptors were obtained from a human donor in good health. Some clones in this sample may be carry-over from other donors' samples.

The chain couples TRBV30 to TRBJ2-1; TCRdb lists TRBD2, though no DNA is available to test this call. This CDR3 has 20 residues. The germline V gene has CDR1 GTSNPN and CDR2 SVGIG (reference sequence). This CDR3 is CAWSIAGLAGGLGFRDEQFF.

The V gene is TRBV2, the J gene TRBJ2-7. Germline V gene lookup returns CDR1 SNHLY and CDR2 FYNNEI. This CDR3 spans 14 amino acids. The CDR3 loop is CASSEGKLTYEQYF.

The rearrangement links TRBV20-1 to TRBJ2-7. Per germline, CDR1 DFQATT and CDR2 SNEGSKA (reference sequence). This CDR3 is 13 amino acids long. The CDR3 here is CSARDSSSYEQYF.

The chain combines TRBV20-1 with TRBJ2-1; checking the TCRdb D call of TRBD1 is not possible without DNA. The CDR3 totals 13 residues. Germline CDR1 reads DFQATT; CDR2 reads SNEGSKA (reference sequence). CDR3 sequence reads: CSASGTDYNEQFF.

The chain couples TRBV6-2 or TRBV6-3 to TRBJ2-7; TCRdb lists TRBD2, though no DNA is available to test this call. The CDR3 runs 14 residues. Germline-derived CDR1 and CDR2 are MNHEY and SVGEGT. CDR3 region: CAILRVPGSYEQYF.